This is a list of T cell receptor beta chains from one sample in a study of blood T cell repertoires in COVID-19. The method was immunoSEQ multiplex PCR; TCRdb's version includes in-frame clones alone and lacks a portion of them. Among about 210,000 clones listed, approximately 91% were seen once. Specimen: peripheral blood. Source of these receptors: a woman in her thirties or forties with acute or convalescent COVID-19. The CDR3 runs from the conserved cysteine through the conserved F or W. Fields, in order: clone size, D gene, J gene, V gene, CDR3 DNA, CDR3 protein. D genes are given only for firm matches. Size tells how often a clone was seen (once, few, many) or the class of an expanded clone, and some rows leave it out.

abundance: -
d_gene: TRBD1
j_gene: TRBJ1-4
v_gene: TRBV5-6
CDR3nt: TGTGCCAGCAGCTTGTGGACAGGGTATGAAAAACTGTTTTTT
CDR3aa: CASSLWTGYEKLFF

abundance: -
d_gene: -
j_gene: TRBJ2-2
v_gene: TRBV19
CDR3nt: TGTGCCAGTAGTCTCAGGGGCACCGGGGAGCTGTTTTTT
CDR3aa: CASSLRGTGELFF

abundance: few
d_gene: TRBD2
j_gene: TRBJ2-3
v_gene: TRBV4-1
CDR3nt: TGCGCCAGCAGCCAAGAGTGGCTAGCGGGGGGCTTTACAGATACGCAGTATTTT
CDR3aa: CASSQEWLAGGFTDTQYF

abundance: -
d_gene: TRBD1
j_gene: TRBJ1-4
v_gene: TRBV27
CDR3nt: TGTGCCAGCGGGCGACAGGGGATTCAAGAAAAACTGTTTTTT
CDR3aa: CASGRQGIQEKLFF

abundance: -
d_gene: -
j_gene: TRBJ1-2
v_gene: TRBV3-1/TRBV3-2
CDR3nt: TGTGCCAGCAGCCCCACAAGAAATTATGGCTACACCTTC
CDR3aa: CASSPTRNYGYTF

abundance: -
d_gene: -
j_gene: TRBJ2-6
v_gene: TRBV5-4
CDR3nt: TGTGCCAGCAGCTTGGCCGGGGGCAGGGGGTTTGATCGGGCCAACGTCCTGACTTTC
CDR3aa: CASSLAGGRGFDRANVLTF

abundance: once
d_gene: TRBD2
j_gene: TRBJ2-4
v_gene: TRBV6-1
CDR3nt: TGTGCCAGCAGTTCTGTAGCGGGGGGTAACATTCAGTACTTC
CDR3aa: CASSSVAGGNIQYF

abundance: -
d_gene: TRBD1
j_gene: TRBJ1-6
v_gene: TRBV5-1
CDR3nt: TGCGCCAGCAGCTGGAGACAGGGGGATTCACCCCTCCACTTT
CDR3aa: CASSWRQGDSPLHF

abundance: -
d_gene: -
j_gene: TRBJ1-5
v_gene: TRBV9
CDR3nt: TGTGCCAGCAGCGGCACAGGATCTCCCAATCAGCCCCAGCATTTT
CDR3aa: CASSGTGSPNQPQHF

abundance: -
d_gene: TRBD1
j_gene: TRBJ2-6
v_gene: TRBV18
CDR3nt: TGTGCCAGCTCACCATCTCCCGGACAGGGTATCTCTGGGGCCAACGTCCTGACTTTC
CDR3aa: CASSPSPGQGISGANVLTF

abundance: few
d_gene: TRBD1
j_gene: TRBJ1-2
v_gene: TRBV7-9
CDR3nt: TGTGCCAGCAGAAGCATGGGGACAGGACGTATCGAGCATGGCTACACCTTC
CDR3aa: CASRSMGTGRIEHGYTF

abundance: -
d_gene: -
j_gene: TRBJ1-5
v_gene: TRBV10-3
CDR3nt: TGTGCCATCAGTGAGTCTTGGGGGGGAAATCAGCCCCAGCATTTT
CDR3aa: CAISESWGGNQPQHF

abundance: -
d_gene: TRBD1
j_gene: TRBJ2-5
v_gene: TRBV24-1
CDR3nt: TGTGCCACCAGTGATTCCTGGGGGGGGACAGGGGGCTGGGGAGAGACCCAGTACTTC
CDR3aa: CATSDSWGGTGGWGETQYF

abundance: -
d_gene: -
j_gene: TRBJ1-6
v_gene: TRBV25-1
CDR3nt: TGTGCCAGCAGTTGGAGGCCTAATTCACCCCTCCACTTT
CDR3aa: CASSWRPNSPLHF

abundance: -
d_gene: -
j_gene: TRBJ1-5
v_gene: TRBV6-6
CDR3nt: TGTGCCAGTACCGGAAGATTGGGGGGAAGCAATCAGCCCCAGCATTTT
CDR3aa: CASTGRLGGSNQPQHF

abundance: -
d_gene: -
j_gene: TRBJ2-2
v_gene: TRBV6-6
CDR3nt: TGTGCCAGCAGTTCGGAGGGACCCGGGGAGCTGTTTTTT
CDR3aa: CASSSEGPGELFF

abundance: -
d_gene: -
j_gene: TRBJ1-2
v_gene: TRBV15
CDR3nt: TGTGCCACCAGCAGAGAAGGGGCGCTGGACTATGGCTACACCTTC
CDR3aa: CATSREGALDYGYTF

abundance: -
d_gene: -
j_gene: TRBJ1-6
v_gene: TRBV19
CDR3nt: TGTGCCAGTAGTCAAAGAGTTGATTCACCCCTCCACTTT
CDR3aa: CASSQRVDSPLHF